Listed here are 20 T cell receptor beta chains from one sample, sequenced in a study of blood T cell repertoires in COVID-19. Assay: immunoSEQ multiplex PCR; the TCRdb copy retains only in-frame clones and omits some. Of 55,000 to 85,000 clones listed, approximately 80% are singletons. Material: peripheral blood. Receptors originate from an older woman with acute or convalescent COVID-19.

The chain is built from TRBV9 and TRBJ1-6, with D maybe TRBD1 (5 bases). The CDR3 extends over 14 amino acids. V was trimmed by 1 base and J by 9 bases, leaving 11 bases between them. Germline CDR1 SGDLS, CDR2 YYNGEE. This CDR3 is CASSVTGQGSPLHF. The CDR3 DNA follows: TGTGCCAGCAGCGTAACAGGACAAGGTTCACCCCTCCACTTT.

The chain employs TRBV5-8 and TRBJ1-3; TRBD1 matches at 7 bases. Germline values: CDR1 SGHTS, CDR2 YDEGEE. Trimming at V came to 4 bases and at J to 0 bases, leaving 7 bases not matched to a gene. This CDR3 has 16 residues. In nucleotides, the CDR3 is TGTGCCAGCAGCCCCTGGACAGGCAACTCTGGAAACACCATATATTTT. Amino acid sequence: CASSPWTGNSGNTIYF.

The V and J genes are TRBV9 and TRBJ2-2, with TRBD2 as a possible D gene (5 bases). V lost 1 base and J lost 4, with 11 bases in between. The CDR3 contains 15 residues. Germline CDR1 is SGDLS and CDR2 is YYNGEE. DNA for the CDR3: TGTGCCAGCAGCGTATCGAGACTATTCACCGGGGAGCTGTTTTTT. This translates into CASSVSRLFTGELFF.

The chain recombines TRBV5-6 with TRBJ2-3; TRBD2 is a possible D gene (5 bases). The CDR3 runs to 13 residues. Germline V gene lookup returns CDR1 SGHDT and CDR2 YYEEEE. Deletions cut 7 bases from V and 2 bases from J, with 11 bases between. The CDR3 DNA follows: TGTGCCAGCCAGCGGTTCTCCACAGATACGCAGTATTTT. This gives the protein CASQRFSTDTQYF.

The CDR3 loop reads CASTPGGITNYGYTF. The CDR3 DNA reads as TGTGCCAGCACTCCCGGAGGGATAACTAACTATGGCTACACCTTC. This chain uses TRBV2 with TRBJ1-2; D gene ambiguous. Germline CDR1 is SNHLY and CDR2 is FYNNEI. V was cut by 7 bases and J by 0 bases, with 15 bases left in between. The CDR3 length is 15 residues.

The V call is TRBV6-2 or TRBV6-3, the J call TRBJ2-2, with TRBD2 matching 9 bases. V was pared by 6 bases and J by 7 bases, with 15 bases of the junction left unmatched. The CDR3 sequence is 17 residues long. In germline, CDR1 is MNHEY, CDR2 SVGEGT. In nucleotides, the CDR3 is TGTGCCAGCAGCGACCCTCGTAGCGGGAGATCCGTCGGGGAGCTGTTTTTT. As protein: CASSDPRSGRSVGELFF.

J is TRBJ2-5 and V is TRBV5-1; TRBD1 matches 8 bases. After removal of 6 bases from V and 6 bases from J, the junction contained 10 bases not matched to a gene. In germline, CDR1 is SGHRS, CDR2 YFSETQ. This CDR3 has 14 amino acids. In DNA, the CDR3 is TGCGCCAGCACCCAGGGGGCTAACGGACAGACCCAGTACTTC. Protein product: CASTQGANGQTQYF.

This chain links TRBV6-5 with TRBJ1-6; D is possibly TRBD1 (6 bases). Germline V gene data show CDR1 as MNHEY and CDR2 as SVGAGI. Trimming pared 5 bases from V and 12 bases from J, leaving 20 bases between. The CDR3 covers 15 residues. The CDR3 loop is CASSLTTGLQEPLHF. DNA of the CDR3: TGTGCCAGCAGTCTGACGACAGGCTTGCAAGAACCCCTCCACTTT.

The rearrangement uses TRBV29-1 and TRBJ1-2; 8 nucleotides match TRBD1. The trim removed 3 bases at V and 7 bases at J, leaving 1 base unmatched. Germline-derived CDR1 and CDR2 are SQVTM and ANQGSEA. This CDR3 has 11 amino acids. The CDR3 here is CSVETGVGYTF. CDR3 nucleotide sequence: TGCAGCGTTGAGACAGGGGTTGGCTACACCTTC.

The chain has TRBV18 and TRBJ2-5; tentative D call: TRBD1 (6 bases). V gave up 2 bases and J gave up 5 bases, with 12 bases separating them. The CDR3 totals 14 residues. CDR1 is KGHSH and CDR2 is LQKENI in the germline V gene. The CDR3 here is CASSPSGRGETQYF. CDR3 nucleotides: TGTGCCAGCTCACCATCTGGCAGGGGCGAGACCCAGTACTTC. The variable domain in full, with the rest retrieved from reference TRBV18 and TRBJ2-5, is NAGVMQNPRHLVRRRGQEARLRCSPMKGHSHVYWYRQLPEEGLKFMVYLQKENIIDESGMPKERFSAEFPKEGPSILRIQQVVRGDSAAYFCASSPSGRGETQYFGPGTRLLVL.

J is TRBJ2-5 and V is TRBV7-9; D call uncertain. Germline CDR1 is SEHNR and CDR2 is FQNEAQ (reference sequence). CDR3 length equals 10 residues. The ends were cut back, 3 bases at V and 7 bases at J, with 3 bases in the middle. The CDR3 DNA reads TGTGCCAGCAGCTTCGTGACCCAGTACTTC. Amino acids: CASSFVTQYF.

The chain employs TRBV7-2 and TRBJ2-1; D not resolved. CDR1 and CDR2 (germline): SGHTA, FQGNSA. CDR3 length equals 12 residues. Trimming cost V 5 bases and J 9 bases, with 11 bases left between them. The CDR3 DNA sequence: TGTGCCAGCAGCCCCATCGGTGGTGAGCAGTTCTTC. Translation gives CASSPIGGEQFF.

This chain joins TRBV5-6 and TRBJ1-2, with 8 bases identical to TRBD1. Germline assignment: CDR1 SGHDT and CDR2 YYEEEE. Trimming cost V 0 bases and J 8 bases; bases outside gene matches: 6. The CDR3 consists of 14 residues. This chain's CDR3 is CASSLAQGAQGYTF. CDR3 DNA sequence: TGTGCCAGCAGCTTGGCTCAGGGGGCGCAGGGCTACACCTTC.

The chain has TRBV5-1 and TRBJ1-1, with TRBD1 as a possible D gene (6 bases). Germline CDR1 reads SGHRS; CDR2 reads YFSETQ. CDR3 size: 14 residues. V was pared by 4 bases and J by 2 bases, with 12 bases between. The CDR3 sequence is CASSTGQINTEAFF. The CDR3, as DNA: TGCGCCAGCAGCACTGGACAGATTAACACTGAAGCTTTCTTT.

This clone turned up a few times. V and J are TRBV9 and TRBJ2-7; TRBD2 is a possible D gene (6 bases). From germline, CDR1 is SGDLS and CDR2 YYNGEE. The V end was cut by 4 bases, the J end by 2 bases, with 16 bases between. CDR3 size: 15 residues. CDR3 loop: CASSPRTGLTYEQYF. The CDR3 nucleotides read TGTGCCAGCAGCCCTCGGACGGGACTTACCTACGAGCAGTACTTC. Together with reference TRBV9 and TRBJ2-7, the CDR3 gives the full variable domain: DSGVTQTPKHLITATGQRVTLRCSPRSGDLSVYWYQQSLDQGLQFLIQYYNGEERAKGNILERFSAQQFPDLHSELNLSSLELGDSALYFCASSPRTGLTYEQYFGPGTRLTVT.

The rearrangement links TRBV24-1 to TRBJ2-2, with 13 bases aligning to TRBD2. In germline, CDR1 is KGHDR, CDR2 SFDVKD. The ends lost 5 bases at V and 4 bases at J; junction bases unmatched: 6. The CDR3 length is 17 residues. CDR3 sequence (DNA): TGTGCCACCAGTGGCGGACTAGCGGGAGTCGGCACCGGGGAGCTGTTTTTT. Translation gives CATSGGLAGVGTGELFF.

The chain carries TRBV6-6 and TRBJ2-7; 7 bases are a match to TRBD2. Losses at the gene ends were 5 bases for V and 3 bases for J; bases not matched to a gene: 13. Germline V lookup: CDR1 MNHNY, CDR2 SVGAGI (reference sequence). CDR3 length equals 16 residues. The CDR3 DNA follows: TGTGCCAGCAGTACTACCCCGGGACTAAGCAACTACGAGCAGTACTTC. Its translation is CASSTTPGLSNYEQYF.

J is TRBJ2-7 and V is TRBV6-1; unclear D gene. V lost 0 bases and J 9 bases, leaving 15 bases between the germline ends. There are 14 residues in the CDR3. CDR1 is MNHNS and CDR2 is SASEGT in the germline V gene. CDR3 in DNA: TGTGCCAGCAGTGAAGCCCGTCCTATACGAGGGCAGTACTTC. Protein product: CASSEARPIRGQYF.

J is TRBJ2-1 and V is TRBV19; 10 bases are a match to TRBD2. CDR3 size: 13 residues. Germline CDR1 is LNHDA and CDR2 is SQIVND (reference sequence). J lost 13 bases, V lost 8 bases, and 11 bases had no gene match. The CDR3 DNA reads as TGTGCCAGTTCAGAACTAGCGGGATACATCCAGTTCTTC. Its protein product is CASSELAGYIQFF.

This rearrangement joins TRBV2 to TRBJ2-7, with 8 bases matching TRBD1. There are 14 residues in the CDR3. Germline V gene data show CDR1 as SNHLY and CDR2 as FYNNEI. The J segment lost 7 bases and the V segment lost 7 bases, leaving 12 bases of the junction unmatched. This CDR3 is CASKGQGDVGEQYF. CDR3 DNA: TGTGCCAGCAAAGGACAGGGAGATGTAGGGGAGCAGTACTTC.